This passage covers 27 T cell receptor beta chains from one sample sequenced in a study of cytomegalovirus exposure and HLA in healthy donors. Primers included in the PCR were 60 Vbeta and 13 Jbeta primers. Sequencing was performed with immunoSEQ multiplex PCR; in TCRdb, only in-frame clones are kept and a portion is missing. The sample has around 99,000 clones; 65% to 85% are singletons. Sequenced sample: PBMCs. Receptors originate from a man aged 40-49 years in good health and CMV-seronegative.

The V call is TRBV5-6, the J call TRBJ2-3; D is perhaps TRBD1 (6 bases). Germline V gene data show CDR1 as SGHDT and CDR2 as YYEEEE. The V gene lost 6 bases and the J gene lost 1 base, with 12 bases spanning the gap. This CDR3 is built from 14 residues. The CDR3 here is CASIWGPGTDTQYF. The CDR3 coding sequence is TGTGCCAGCATTTGGGGGCCCGGCACAGATACGCAGTATTTT.

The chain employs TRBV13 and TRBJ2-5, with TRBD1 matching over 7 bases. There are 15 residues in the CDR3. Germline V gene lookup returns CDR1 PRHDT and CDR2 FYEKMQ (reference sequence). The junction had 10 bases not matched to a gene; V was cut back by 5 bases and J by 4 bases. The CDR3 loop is CASSQRQGVRETQYF. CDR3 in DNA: TGTGCCAGCAGCCAGAGGCAGGGGGTTCGAGAGACCCAGTACTTC.

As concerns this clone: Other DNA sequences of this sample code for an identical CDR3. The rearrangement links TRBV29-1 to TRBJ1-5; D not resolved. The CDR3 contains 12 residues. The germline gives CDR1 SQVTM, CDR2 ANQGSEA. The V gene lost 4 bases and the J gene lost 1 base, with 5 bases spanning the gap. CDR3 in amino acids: CSVGGSNQPQHF. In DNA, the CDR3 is TGCAGCGTTGGAGGAAGCAATCAGCCCCAGCATTTT. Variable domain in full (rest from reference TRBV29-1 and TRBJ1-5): SAVISQKPSRDICQRGTSLTIQCQVDSQVTMMFWYRQQPGQSLTLIATANQGSEATYESGFVIDKFPISRPNLTFSTLTVSNMSPEDSSIYLCSVGGSNQPQHFGDGTRLSIL.

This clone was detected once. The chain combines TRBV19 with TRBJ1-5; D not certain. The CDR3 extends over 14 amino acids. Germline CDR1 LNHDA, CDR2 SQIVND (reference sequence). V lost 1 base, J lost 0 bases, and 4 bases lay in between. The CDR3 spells CASSIANSNQPQHF. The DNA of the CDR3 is TGTGCCAGTAGTATAGCCAATAGCAATCAGCCCCAGCATTTT.

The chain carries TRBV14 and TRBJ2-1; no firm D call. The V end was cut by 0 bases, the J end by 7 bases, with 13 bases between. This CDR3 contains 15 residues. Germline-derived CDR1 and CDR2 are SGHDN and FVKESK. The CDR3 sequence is CASSQEWLVGNEQFF. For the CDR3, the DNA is TGTGCCAGCAGCCAAGAATGGTTGGTCGGGAATGAGCAGTTCTTC.

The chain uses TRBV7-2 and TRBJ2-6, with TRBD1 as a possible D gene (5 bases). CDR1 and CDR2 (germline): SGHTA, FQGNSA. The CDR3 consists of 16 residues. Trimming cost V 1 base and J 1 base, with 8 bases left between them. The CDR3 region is CASSLVSGSGANVLTF. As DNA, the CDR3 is TGTGCCAGCAGCTTAGTATCAGGGTCTGGGGCCAACGTCCTGACTTTC.

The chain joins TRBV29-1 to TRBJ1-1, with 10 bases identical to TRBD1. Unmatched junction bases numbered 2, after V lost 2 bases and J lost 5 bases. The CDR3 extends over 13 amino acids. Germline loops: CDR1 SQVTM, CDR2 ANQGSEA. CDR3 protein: CSVERDRGTEAFF. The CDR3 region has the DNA TGCAGCGTTGAAAGGGACAGGGGAACTGAAGCTTTCTTT.

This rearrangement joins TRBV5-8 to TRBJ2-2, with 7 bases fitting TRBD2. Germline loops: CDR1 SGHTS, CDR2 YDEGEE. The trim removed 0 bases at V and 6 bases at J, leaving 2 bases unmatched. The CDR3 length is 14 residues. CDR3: CASSLGLAAGELFF. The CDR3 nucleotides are TGTGCCAGCAGCTTGGGCCTAGCGGCCGGGGAGCTGTTTTTT.

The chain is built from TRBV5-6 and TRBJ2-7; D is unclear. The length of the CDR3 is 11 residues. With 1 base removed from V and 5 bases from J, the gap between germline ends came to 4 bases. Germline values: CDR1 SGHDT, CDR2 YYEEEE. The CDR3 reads CASSLFDEQYF. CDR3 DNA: TGTGCCAGCAGCTTGTTCGACGAGCAGTACTTC.

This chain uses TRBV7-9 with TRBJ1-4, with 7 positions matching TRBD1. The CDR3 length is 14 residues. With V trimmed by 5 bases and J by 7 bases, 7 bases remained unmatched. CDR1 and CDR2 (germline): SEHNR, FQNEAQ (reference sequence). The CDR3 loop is CASSARQGGEKLFF. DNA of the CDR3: TGTGCCAGCAGCGCCCGACAGGGAGGTGAAAAACTGTTTTTT.

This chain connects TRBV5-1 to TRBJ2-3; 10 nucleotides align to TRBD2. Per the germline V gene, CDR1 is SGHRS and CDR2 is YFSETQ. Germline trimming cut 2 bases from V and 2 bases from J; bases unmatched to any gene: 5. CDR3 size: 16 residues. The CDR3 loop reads CASSFSSGGPTDTQYF. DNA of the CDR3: TGCGCCAGCAGCTTTTCTAGCGGGGGCCCCACAGATACGCAGTATTTT.

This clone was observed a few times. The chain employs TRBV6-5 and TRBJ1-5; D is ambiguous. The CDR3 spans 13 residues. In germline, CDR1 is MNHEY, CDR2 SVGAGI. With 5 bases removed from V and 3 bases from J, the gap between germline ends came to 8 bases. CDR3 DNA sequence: TGTGCCAGCAGTAGACAATTCAATCAGCCCCAGCATTTT. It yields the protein CASSRQFNQPQHF.

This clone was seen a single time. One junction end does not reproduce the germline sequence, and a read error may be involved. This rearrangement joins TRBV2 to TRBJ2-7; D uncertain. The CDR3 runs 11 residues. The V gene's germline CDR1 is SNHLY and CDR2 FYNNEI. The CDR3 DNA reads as TGTGCCAGCAGTGAATCTGTCCCACAAAGCTTC. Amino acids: CASSESVPQSF.

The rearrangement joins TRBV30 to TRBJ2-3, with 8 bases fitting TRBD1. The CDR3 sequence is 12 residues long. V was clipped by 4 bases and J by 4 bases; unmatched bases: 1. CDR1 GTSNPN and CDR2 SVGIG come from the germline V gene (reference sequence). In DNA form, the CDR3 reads TGTGCCTGGACAGGGGGCTCAGATACGCAGTATTTT. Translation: CAWTGGSDTQYF.

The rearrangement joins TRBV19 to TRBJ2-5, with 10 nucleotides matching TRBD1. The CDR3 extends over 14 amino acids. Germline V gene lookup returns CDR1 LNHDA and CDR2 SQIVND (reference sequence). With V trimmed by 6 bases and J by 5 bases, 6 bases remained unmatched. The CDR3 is CASRDRGRLETQYF. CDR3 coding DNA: TGTGCCAGTAGAGACAGGGGGCGCTTGGAGACCCAGTACTTC.

DNA for the CDR3: TGTGCCAGCAGCCCGTTCGAGAATGAGCAGTTCTTC. It specifies CASSPFENEQFF. The gene calls are TRBV7-9 and TRBJ2-1; D unclear. V lost 5 bases and J 7 bases, leaving 9 bases between the germline ends. The length of the CDR3 is 12 residues. Germline V gives CDR1 SEHNR, CDR2 FQNEAQ (reference sequence).

CDR3 sequence reads: CASSDLSVSTDTQYF. CDR3 DNA: TGCGCCAGCAGCGACCTCAGCGTGTCGACAGATACGCAGTATTTT. The chain links TRBV5-1 to TRBJ2-3; no firm D call. This CDR3 region has 15 residues. V shed 4 bases and J shed 3 bases, with 15 bases lying between them. Germline loops: CDR1 SGHRS, CDR2 YFSETQ.

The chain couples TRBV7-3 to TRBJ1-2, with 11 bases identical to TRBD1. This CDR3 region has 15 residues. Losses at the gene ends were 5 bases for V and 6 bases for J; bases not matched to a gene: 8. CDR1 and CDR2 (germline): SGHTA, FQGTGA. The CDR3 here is CASSPGTGGLHGYTF. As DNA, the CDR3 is TGTGCCAGCAGCCCCGGGACAGGGGGGCTGCATGGCTACACCTTC.

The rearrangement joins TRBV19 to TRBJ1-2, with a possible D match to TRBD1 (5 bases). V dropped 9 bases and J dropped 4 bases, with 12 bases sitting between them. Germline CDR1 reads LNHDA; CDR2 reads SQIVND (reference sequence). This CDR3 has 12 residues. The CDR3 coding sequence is TGTGCCAGCCGCGGGGACGTCTATGGCTACACCTTC. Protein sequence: CASRGDVYGYTF.

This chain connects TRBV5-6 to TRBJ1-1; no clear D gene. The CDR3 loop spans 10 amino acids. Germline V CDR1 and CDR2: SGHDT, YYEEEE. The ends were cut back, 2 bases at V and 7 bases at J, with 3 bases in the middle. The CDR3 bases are TGTGCCAGCAGCTTCCTTGAAGCTTTCTTT. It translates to CASSFLEAFF.

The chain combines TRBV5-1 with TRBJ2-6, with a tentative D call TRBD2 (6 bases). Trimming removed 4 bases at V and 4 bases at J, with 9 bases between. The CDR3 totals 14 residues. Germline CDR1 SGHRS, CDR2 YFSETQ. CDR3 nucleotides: TGCGCCAGCAGCAAGGAGGGGGGGGCCAACGTCCTGACTTTC. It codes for CASSKEGGANVLTF.

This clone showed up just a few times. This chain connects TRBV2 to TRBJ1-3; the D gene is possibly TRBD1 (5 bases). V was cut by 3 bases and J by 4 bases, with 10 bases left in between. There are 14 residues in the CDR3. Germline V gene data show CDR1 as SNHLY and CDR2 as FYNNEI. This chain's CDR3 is CASSEGNRGNTIYF. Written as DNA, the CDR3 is TGTGCCAGCAGTGAGGGGAACAGGGGAAACACCATATATTTT.

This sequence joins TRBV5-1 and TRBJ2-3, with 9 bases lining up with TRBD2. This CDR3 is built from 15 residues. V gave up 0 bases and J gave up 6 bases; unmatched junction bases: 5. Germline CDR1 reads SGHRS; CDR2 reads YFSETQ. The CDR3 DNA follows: TGCGCCAGCAGCTTGGCCGGACTAGCGAGGGATACGCAGTATTTT. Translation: CASSLAGLARDTQYF.

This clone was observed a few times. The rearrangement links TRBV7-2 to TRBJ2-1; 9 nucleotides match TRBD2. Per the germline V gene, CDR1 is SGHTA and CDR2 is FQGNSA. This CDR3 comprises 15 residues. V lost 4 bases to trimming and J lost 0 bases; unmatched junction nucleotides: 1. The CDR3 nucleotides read TGTGCCAGCAGCTCTAGCGGGGTCTCCTACAATGAGCAGTTCTTC. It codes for CASSSSGVSYNEQFF.

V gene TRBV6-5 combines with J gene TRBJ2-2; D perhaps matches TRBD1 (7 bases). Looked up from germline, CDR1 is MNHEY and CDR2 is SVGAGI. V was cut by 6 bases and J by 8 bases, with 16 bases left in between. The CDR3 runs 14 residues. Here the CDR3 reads CASRTRQGGGELFF. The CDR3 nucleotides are TGTGCCAGCAGGACCAGACAGGGAGGTGGGGAGCTGTTTTTT.

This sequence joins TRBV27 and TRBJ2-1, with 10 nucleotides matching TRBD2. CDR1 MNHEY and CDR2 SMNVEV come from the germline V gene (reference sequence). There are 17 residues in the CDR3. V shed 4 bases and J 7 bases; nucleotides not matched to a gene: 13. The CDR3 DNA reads TGTGCCAGCAGTTACCCCACCCTAGCGGGGGAAACGAATGAGCAGTTCTTC. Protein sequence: CASSYPTLAGETNEQFF.

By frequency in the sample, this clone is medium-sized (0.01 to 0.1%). The CDR3 protein is CASSLGSGRDLLFF. The CDR3, as DNA: TGTGCCAGCAGCTTAGGTTCAGGGCGGGATTTGCTGTTTTTT. This chain links TRBV7-9 with TRBJ1-4; weak D call: TRBD1 (5 bases). V dropped 1 base and J dropped 14 bases, with 17 bases sitting between them. The CDR3 covers 14 residues. The germline CDR1 and CDR2 sequences are SEHNR and FQNEAQ (reference sequence).